These 24 T cell receptor beta chains came from one sample sequenced in a study of post-analysis software for immune sequencing data. Study observations and caveats: Patients used four to six TRBV segments, including TRBV5-6, TRBV5-1 and TRBV20-1, more often than controls.

No antigen has been identified for these receptors. Unique molecular identifiers were present in the TCR beta cDNA libraries. One entry per CDR3 protein, called by TCRdb with MiXCR from the PCR reads. The table includes about 210,000 distinct CDR3 sequences, about 30% detected once. Sequenced sample: blood. These TCRs come from a girl younger than 18 with multiple sclerosis.

This chain links TRBV28 with TRBJ1-4, with TRBD1 as a possible D gene (5 bases). This CDR3 has 15 residues. Trimming left V 7 bases short and J 7 bases short, with 19 bases between. Germline-derived CDR1 and CDR2 are MDHEN and SYDVKM. CDR3 in amino acids: CASTRFGALGEKLFF. In DNA, the CDR3 is TGTGCCAGCACCCGATTTGGGGCTCTCGGTGAAAAACTGTTTTTT.

Ten or more counts support this clonotype. This rearrangement joins TRBV7-2 to TRBJ2-5; 8 bases fit TRBD2. V lost 3 bases to trimming and J lost 4 bases; unmatched junction nucleotides: 7. The V gene's germline CDR1 is SGHTA and CDR2 FQGNSA. The length of the CDR3 is 15 residues. The CDR3 spells CASSFLRGARETQYF. CDR3 DNA sequence: TGTGCCAGCAGCTTCTTGCGGGGGGCGAGAGAGACCCAGTACTTC.

The CDR3 sequence: CASTPGHNQPQHF. The CDR3 DNA reads as TGTGCCAGCACCCCGGGACACAATCAGCCCCAGCATTTT. This chain connects TRBV27 to TRBJ1-5; possible D gene TRBD1, 6 bases. V gave up 7 bases and J gave up 3 bases, with 10 bases separating them. In germline, CDR1 is MNHEY, CDR2 SMNVEV (reference sequence). The CDR3 totals 13 residues.

A few counts support this clonotype. CDR3 residues: CASRTWVGEAYEQYF. CDR3 sequence (DNA): TGCGCCAGCAGAACTTGGGTCGGTGAGGCCTACGAGCAGTACTTC. The rearrangement joins TRBV5-1 to TRBJ2-7; no definite D call. Germline loops: CDR1 SGHRS, CDR2 YFSETQ. V was clipped by 5 bases and J by 2 bases, with 17 bases between them. This CDR3 has 15 residues.

This clonotype was seen a handful of times. The chain employs TRBV27 and TRBJ2-7, with D unresolved. Germline-derived CDR1 and CDR2 are MNHEY and SMNVEV (reference sequence). V lost 3 bases, J lost 1 base, and 7 bases lay in between. The CDR3 has 13 amino acids. The CDR3 nucleotides are TGTGCCAGCAGTTTTGACGGATCCTACGAGCAGTACTTC. It encodes CASSFDGSYEQYF.

To note about this clonotype: Just one base apart from a much larger clone, this may be a read error. The chain carries TRBV7-2 and TRBJ2-1, with 9 bases identical to TRBD2. V gave up 4 bases and J gave up 6 bases; unmatched junction bases: 1. Germline-derived CDR1 and CDR2 are SGHTA and FQGNSA. The CDR3 has 13 amino acids. The CDR3 bases are TGTGCCAGCAGCTCTAGCGGGGCCAATGAGCAGTTCTTC. This encodes CASSSSGANEQFF. The variable domain in full, with the rest retrieved from reference TRBV7-2 and TRBJ2-1, is GAGVSQSPSNKVTEKGKDVELRCDPISGHTALYWYRQSLGQGLEFLIYFQGNSAPDKSGLPSDRFSAERTGGSVSTLTIQRTQQEDSAVYLCASSSSGANEQFFGPGTRLTVL.

This clonotype was recorded a few times. A much larger clone differs by one base, so this may be a read error. The chain uses TRBV7-3 and TRBJ2-1, with 11 bases lining up with TRBD2. V dropped 6 bases and J dropped 9; count of bases not matched to a gene: 10. Looked up from germline, CDR1 is SGHTA and CDR2 is FQGTGA. This CDR3 is built from 15 residues. The CDR3 here is CASSFSGGASSEQFF. The DNA for the CDR3 is TGTGCCAGCAGTTTTAGCGGGGGGGCCTCAAGTGAGCAGTTCTTC.

In regard to this clonotype: An end of the junction does not agree with germline; a read error may underlie this. The chain employs TRBV7-3 and TRBJ1-6; no firm D call. This CDR3 has 13 amino acids. Germline V CDR1 and CDR2: SGHTA, FQGTGA. The CDR3 here is CAGSSYSGGPLHF. DNA of the CDR3: TGTGCCGGCAGCTCTTACTCCGGAGGGCCCCTCCACTTT.

This clonotype was seen ten or more times. The V call is TRBV7-9, the J call TRBJ2-7; D ambiguous. The CDR3 covers 15 residues. The germline V gene has CDR1 SEHNR and CDR2 FQNEAQ (reference sequence). Deletions cut 5 bases from V and 0 bases from J, with 14 bases between. In DNA, the CDR3 is TGTGCCAGCAGCCTTCCTCTCGGGCCCTCCTACGAGCAGTACTTC. Encoded protein: CASSLPLGPSYEQYF. Full variable domain (outside the CDR3, taken from reference TRBV7-9 and TRBJ2-7): DTGVSQNPRHKITKRGQNVTFRCDPISEHNRLYWYRQTLGQGPEFLTYFQNEAQLEKSRLLSDRFSAERPKGSFSTLEIQRTEQGDSAMYLCASSLPLGPSYEQYFGPGTRLTVT.

This clonotype was detected a few times. The genes are TRBV20-1 and TRBJ1-1, with 8 nucleotides matching TRBD1. Germline-derived CDR1 and CDR2 are DFQATT and SNEGSKA (reference sequence). The CDR3 is 12 residues long. DNA for the CDR3: TGCAGAACAGGGGGACCGAACACTGAAGCTTTCTTT. This encodes CRTGGPNTEAFF.

The chain links TRBV5-1 to TRBJ2-2; a weak D match, TRBD2 (5 bases). Looked up from germline, CDR1 is SGHRS and CDR2 is YFSETQ. The V and J ends lost 7 bases and 3 bases respectively, with 13 bases between them. CDR3 length equals 14 residues. The CDR3 DNA sequence: TGCGCCAGCGTGGCCACTAGGGACACCGGGGAGCTGTTTTTT. This gives the protein CASVATRDTGELFF.

This clonotype was recorded at least ten times. V gene TRBV7-3 combines with J gene TRBJ1-2, with a tentative D call TRBD1 (5 bases). Trimming took 2 bases from V and 3 from J, leaving 19 bases between them. The germline gives CDR1 SGHTA, CDR2 FQGTGA. This CDR3 region has 17 residues. Here the CDR3 reads CASSLSLPPTADYGYTF. The CDR3 region has the DNA TGTGCCAGCAGCTTATCCCTCCCTCCGACAGCGGACTATGGCTACACCTTC. The variable domain in full, completed from reference TRBV7-3 and TRBJ1-2, reads GAGVSQTPSNKVTEKGKYVELRCDPISGHTALYWYRQSLGQGPEFLIYFQGTGAADDSGLPNDRFFAVRPEGSVSTLKIQRTERGDSAVYLCASSLSLPPTADYGYTFGSGTRLTVV.

Of note for this clonotype: Its ends do not fully match the called genes, so a read error is possible. The chain links TRBV7-2 to TRBJ1-1; no reliable D call. This CDR3 region has 16 residues. The germline gives CDR1 SGHTA, CDR2 FQGNSA. The CDR3 reads CANSLGIGVSNTEAFF. The CDR3 bases are TGTGCCAACAGCTTAGGTATTGGGGTTTCCAACACTGAAGCTTTCTTT.

Worth noting for this clonotype: This may stem from a read error, because a much larger clone lies one nucleotide away. Lacking the conserved final phenylalanine or tryptophan, this CDR3 likely reflects a read error. The chain joins TRBV3-1 to TRBJ1-2; D remains unclear. CDR1 is LGHDT and CDR2 is YNNKEL in the germline V gene (reference sequence). The CDR3 sequence is 15 residues long. V was cut by 1 base and J by 2 bases, with 11 bases left in between. The CDR3 reads CASSQVEGRNYGYTC. In DNA, the CDR3 is TGTGCCAGCAGCCAAGTGGAGGGCAGGAACTATGGCTACACCTGC.

CDR3: CASSWSGQGNEQYF. The CDR3 nucleotides read TGCGCCAGCAGCTGGTCGGGACAGGGGAACGAGCAGTACTTC. This chain connects TRBV5-1 to TRBJ2-4; 10 bases map to TRBD1. Gene TRBJ2-7 matches the end of the DNA better, so the J call may be wrong. Germline V gene sequence: CDR1 SGHRS, CDR2 YFSETQ. The CDR3 has 14 amino acids.

Note on this clonotype: This clone may be a read error of a much larger clone one base away. V gene TRBV6-2 or TRBV6-3 combines with J gene TRBJ2-7, with 7 bases matching TRBD1. Per the germline V gene, CDR1 is MNHEY and CDR2 is SVGEGT. Trimming cost V 6 bases and J 2 bases; bases outside gene matches: 7. The CDR3 covers 14 residues. The CDR3 sequence is CASSWDSTTYEQYF. Written as DNA, the CDR3 is TGTGCCAGCAGCTGGGACAGTACAACCTACGAGCAGTACTTC.

This clonotype has at least ten counts. The chain is built from TRBV29-1 and TRBJ2-1, with TRBD2 matching over 7 bases. J gave up 4 bases and V 6 bases, and 12 bases lay outside the gene matches. The CDR3 covers 15 residues. Germline CDR1 SQVTM, CDR2 ANQGSEA. This CDR3 is CSVATRLAVYNEQFF. The CDR3 nucleotides are TGCAGCGTCGCTACCCGACTAGCCGTATACAATGAGCAGTTCTTC.

This rearrangement joins TRBV5-1 to TRBJ2-7; possibly TRBD1 for D (5 bases). CDR3 length: 15 amino acids. Trimming left V 5 bases short and J 7 bases short, with 22 bases between. Germline V gives CDR1 SGHRS, CDR2 YFSETQ. In nucleotides, the CDR3 is TGCGCCAGCAGGGTCGACAGCAGTCCGGCGAATGAGCAGTACTTC. Translated: CASRVDSSPANEQYF. Combining the CDR3 with reference TRBV5-1 and TRBJ2-7 gives the whole variable domain KAGVTQTPRYLIKTRGQQVTLSCSPISGHRSVSWYQQTPGQGLQFLFEYFSETQRNKGNFPGRFSGRQFSNSRSEMNVSTLELGDSALYLCASRVDSSPANEQYFGPGTRLTVT.

This clonotype was detected many times. The chain couples TRBV4-1 to TRBJ2-7; D unclear. Trimming took off 2 bases at V and 3 bases at J, with 8 bases between the two ends. CDR1 is MGHRA and CDR2 is YSYEKL in the germline V gene. The CDR3 extends over 13 amino acids. The CDR3 protein is CASSQRAGYEQYF. CDR3 in DNA: TGCGCCAGCAGCCAACGTGCTGGCTACGAGCAGTACTTC.

The chain is built from TRBV7-2 and TRBJ1-2, with D hard to call. CDR1 is SGHTA and CDR2 is FQGNSA in the germline V gene. The CDR3 extends over 14 amino acids. V gave up 7 bases and J gave up 1 base, with 13 bases separating them. The CDR3 loop is CASTPSDGNYGYTF. CDR3 coding DNA: TGTGCCAGCACCCCATCCGACGGTAACTATGGCTACACCTTC.

V is TRBV7-6 and J is TRBJ1-4, with 9 bases lining up with TRBD1. This CDR3 comprises 17 residues. After removal of 2 bases from V and 8 bases from J, the junction contained 12 bases not matched to a gene. The germline V gene has CDR1 SGHVS and CDR2 FNYEAQ. In DNA form, the CDR3 reads TGTGCCAGCAGCTTACAGGGCCGACAGGGGGTATACGAAAAACTGTTTTTT. Translation gives CASSLQGRQGVYEKLFF.

The V call is TRBV21-1, the J call TRBJ1-6; the table's D call, TRBD1, has no DNA check behind it. TRBV21-1 is annotated as a pseudogene. This CDR3 region has 16 residues. The CDR3 here is CAGGEQGTGQGSPLHF. CDR3 in DNA: TGTGCCGGCGGAGAACAAGGGACAGGGCAGGGTTCACCCCTCCACTTT.

Here the CDR3 DNA reads TGTGCCAGCAGCTCCGAAGGCCGAGGGGAGGCTGAGCAGTTCTTC. Translated: CASSSEGRGEAEQFF. The chain recombines TRBV7-6 with TRBJ2-1; the D gene is possibly TRBD2 (6 bases). The germline gives CDR1 SGHVS, CDR2 FNYEAQ. V was shortened by 4 bases and J by 9 bases, with 19 bases between the two germline ends. The CDR3 runs 15 residues.

This chain connects TRBV6-2 or TRBV6-3 to TRBJ1-5; 9 nucleotides agree with TRBD1. With V trimmed by 2 bases and J by 3 bases, 2 bases remained unmatched. Germline-derived CDR1 and CDR2 are MNHEY and SVGEGT. This CDR3 is 15 amino acids long. DNA of the CDR3: TGTGCCAGCAGTTACGGACAGGGGATCAATCAGCCCCAGCATTTT. It specifies CASSYGQGINQPQHF.